The 30 T cell receptor beta chains listed next were all sequenced from one sample in a study of blood T cell repertoires in COVID-19. Libraries were prepared by immunoSEQ multiplex PCR; TCRdb keeps only in-frame clonotypes and omits some of them. Found here are about 170,000 clones, roughly 86% of them singletons; the top ten hold 6% to 9%. The specimen was peripheral blood. The origin of the receptors is a man aged 35 to 55 who had recovered from COVID-19.

The chain is built from TRBV10-3 and TRBJ2-5; D is unclear. The germline CDR1 and CDR2 sequences are ENHRY and SYGVKD. Trimming took 2 bases from V and 4 from J, leaving 5 bases between them. There are 12 residues in the CDR3. CDR3 protein: CAISEERETQYF. Written as DNA, the CDR3 is TGTGCCATCAGTGAGGAGAGAGAGACCCAGTACTTC.

This clone came up many times. The genes are TRBV4-2 and TRBJ2-1; D may be TRBD2 (6 bases). V shed 0 bases and J shed 4 bases, with 16 bases lying between them. Germline loops: CDR1 LGHNA, CDR2 YNFKEQ. The CDR3 contains 17 residues. CDR3 region: CASSQDGTGDPYNEQFF. CDR3 DNA: TGTGCCAGCAGCCAAGATGGCACGGGGGACCCATACAATGAGCAGTTCTTC.

J is TRBJ1-3 and V is TRBV9; TRBD1 matches 7 bases. Trimming removed 3 bases from V and 1 base from J; junction bases left unmatched: 4. This CDR3 contains 15 residues. CDR1 is SGDLS and CDR2 is YYNGEE in the germline V gene. In DNA form, the CDR3 reads TGTGCCAGCAGCGCTTCGGGACAGTCTGGAAACACCATATATTTT. It translates to CASSASGQSGNTIYF.

The chain employs TRBV4-1 and TRBJ2-7, with D possibly being TRBD2 (5 bases). Trimming removed 0 bases from V and 2 bases from J, with 8 bases in between. This CDR3 spans 14 amino acids. Germline CDR1 is MGHRA and CDR2 is YSYEKL. The CDR3 bases are TGCGCCAGCAGCCAAGACCCGGGGACCTACGAGCAGTACTTC. Protein product: CASSQDPGTYEQYF.

This chain joins TRBV7-9 and TRBJ2-3, with D maybe TRBD1 (5 bases). Trimming cost V 4 bases and J 4 bases, with 12 bases left between them. The CDR3 extends over 14 amino acids. Germline-derived CDR1 and CDR2 are SEHNR and FQNEAQ (reference sequence). The CDR3, as DNA: TGTGCCAGCAGCTCATACCAGGGCCCAGATACGCAGTATTTT. Protein product: CASSSYQGPDTQYF.

V usage is TRBV7-8 and J usage is TRBJ2-7; tentative D call: TRBD1 (8 bases). With 4 bases removed from V and 3 bases from J, the gap between germline ends came to 16 bases. The CDR3 length is 15 residues. From germline, CDR1 is SGHVS and CDR2 FQNEAQ. The CDR3 region is CASSWRGTGDYEQYF. Written as DNA, the CDR3 is TGTGCCAGCAGCTGGCGGGGGACAGGAGACTACGAGCAGTACTTC.

The chain employs TRBV11-2 and TRBJ2-2; TRBD2 aligns across 8 bases. CDR3 length equals 16 residues. V shed 3 bases, J shed 6 bases, and the junction held 9 bases outside the gene matches. From germline, CDR1 is SGHAT and CDR2 FQNNGV. Here the CDR3 DNA reads TGTGCCAGCAGCTTCACGGGGGGGTTATTGGCCGGGGAGCTGTTTTTT. This codes for CASSFTGGLLAGELFF.

V usage is TRBV5-4 and J usage is TRBJ1-2, with D unresolved. The CDR3 sequence is 12 residues long. Germline V gene lookup returns CDR1 SGHNT and CDR2 YYREEE (reference sequence). V lost 0 bases and J lost 6, with 6 bases in between. The DNA for the CDR3 is TGTGCCAGCAGCTTGGCGGGTAATGGCTACACCTTC. It specifies CASSLAGNGYTF.

V usage is TRBV18 and J usage is TRBJ2-1; tentatively, D is TRBD1 (5 bases). This CDR3 is built from 15 residues. The germline CDR1 and CDR2 sequences are KGHSH and LQKENI. Trimming pared 3 bases from V and 2 bases from J, leaving 11 bases between. The CDR3 sequence: CASSPVQDTYNEQFF. The CDR3 DNA reads TGTGCCAGCTCACCCGTACAGGATACCTACAATGAGCAGTTCTTC.

This clone was detected once. The V and J genes are TRBV7-9 and TRBJ2-1; D gene unclear. Germline CDR1 and CDR2: SEHNR and FQNEAQ (reference sequence). V lost 0 bases and J 16 bases, leaving 13 bases between the germline ends. The length of the CDR3 is 12 residues. DNA for the CDR3: TGTGCCAGCAGCTTAGCTGGGCAGTTCGTATTCTTC. It yields the protein CASSLAGQFVFF.

The chain has TRBV4-3 and TRBJ2-6; TRBD1 matches at 7 bases. The CDR3 spans 16 residues. V lost 0 bases to trimming and J lost 2 bases; unmatched junction nucleotides: 1. The germline CDR1 and CDR2 sequences are LGHNA and YSLEER. The CDR3 DNA reads as TGCGCCAGCAGCCAAGAACAGGGGACTGGGGCCAACGTCCTGACTTTC. It encodes CASSQEQGTGANVLTF.

The rearrangement links TRBV21-1 to TRBJ1-5; TRBD1 is the table's D call and was not checked against the DNA. TRBV21-1 is a documented pseudogene. CDR3 length: 16 residues. The CDR3 region has the DNA TGTGCCAGCAGCAAGCTCCCAGTGGCCTCTGATCAGCCCCAGCATTTT. Translation gives CASSKLPVASDQPQHF.

The rearrangement uses TRBV4-3 and TRBJ2-2; D remains ambiguous. Trimming took 4 bases from V and 6 from J, leaving 15 bases between them. Germline assignment: CDR1 LGHNA and CDR2 YSLEER. This CDR3 has 15 amino acids. CDR3: CASSRDTPLSGELFF. CDR3 nucleotides: TGCGCCAGCAGCCGTGATACCCCACTGTCCGGGGAGCTGTTTTTT.

This chain joins TRBV3-1 (or the pseudogene TRBV3-2) and TRBJ1-5; tentatively, D is TRBD1 (5 bases). The CDR3 consists of 12 residues. V lost 5 bases to trimming and J lost 7 bases, with 9 bases between them. Per germline, CDR1 LGHDT and CDR2 YNNKEL (reference sequence). CDR3 amino acids: CASSRGSQPQHF. The CDR3 DNA sequence: TGTGCCAGCAGCAGGGGATCCCAGCCCCAGCATTTT.

This rearrangement joins TRBV6-2 or TRBV6-3 to TRBJ1-2, with D unclear. The CDR3 length is 13 residues. CDR1 is MNHEY and CDR2 is SVGEGT in the germline V gene. V was shortened by 4 bases and J by 3 bases, with 9 bases between the two germline ends. The CDR3 protein is CASSSESYYGYTF. The DNA of the CDR3 is TGTGCCAGCAGTTCGGAGAGCTACTATGGCTACACCTTC.

Only one count was recorded for this clone. The chain couples TRBV7-8 to TRBJ2-3; 7 bases line up with TRBD2. V was clipped by 3 bases and J by 6 bases; unmatched bases: 9. The CDR3 length is 15 residues. Per germline, CDR1 SGHVS and CDR2 FQNEAQ. The CDR3 sequence: CASSLGVGRVDTQYF. The CDR3 DNA is TGTGCCAGCAGCTTGGGGGTAGGGAGGGTTGATACGCAGTATTTT.

The chain carries TRBV19 and TRBJ2-1, with 15 bases aligning to TRBD2. The CDR3 runs 16 residues. Germline CDR1 LNHDA, CDR2 SQIVND (reference sequence). The V gene end was trimmed by 5 bases and the J gene end by 9 bases; junction bases not matched to a gene: 8. The CDR3 sequence: CASSSRTSGGAGEQFF. The CDR3, as DNA: TGTGCCAGTAGTTCCCGGACTAGCGGGGGGGCAGGTGAGCAGTTCTTC.

The chain is built from TRBV27 and TRBJ2-7; TRBD1 matches 9 bases. Germline trimming cut 4 bases from V and 6 bases from J; bases unmatched to any gene: 10. Per the germline V gene, CDR1 is MNHEY and CDR2 is SMNVEV (reference sequence). This CDR3 is built from 15 residues. The CDR3 DNA reads TGTGCCAGCAGTTCTTCCGGGACAGGGTACAGCGAGCAGTACTTC. This sequence encodes CASSSSGTGYSEQYF.

This rearrangement joins TRBV2 to TRBJ2-5; D gene unclear. The CDR3 runs 14 residues. The germline V gene has CDR1 SNHLY and CDR2 FYNNEI. The V end lost 7 bases, the J end lost 5 bases, and 17 bases lay between the germline ends. CDR3 residues: CASTRLPPGETQYF. CDR3 coding DNA: TGTGCCAGCACCCGACTTCCCCCCGGGGAGACCCAGTACTTC.

The CDR3 reads CASSGKRNRAETQYF. CDR3 DNA: TGTGCCAGCAGCGGAAAGAGGAACAGGGCCGAGACCCAGTACTTC. The chain joins TRBV14 to TRBJ2-5; weak D call: TRBD1 (6 bases). V shed 5 bases and J shed 5 bases, with 18 bases lying between them. This CDR3 has 15 amino acids. CDR1 is SGHDN and CDR2 is FVKESK in the germline V gene.

This clone has more than one count but fewer than ten. The chain employs TRBV19 and TRBJ2-7; D may be TRBD2 (6 bases). The germline gives CDR1 LNHDA, CDR2 SQIVND (reference sequence). The CDR3 totals 14 residues. V gave up 6 bases and J gave up 3 bases, with 15 bases separating them. CDR3 loop: CASRGGGTHYEQYF. The CDR3 DNA sequence: TGTGCCAGTAGGGGCGGCGGGACCCACTACGAGCAGTACTTC.

The V and J genes are TRBV29-1 and TRBJ1-1; 7 bases align to TRBD1. With V trimmed by 5 bases and J by 0 bases, 3 bases remained unmatched. Per the germline V gene, CDR1 is SQVTM and CDR2 is ANQGSEA. The CDR3 has 13 residues. This CDR3 is CSVRDSLNTEAFF. In DNA form, the CDR3 reads TGCAGCGTTCGGGACAGCCTGAACACTGAAGCTTTCTTT.

The chain uses TRBV28 and TRBJ1-2; TRBD1 matches at 9 bases. From germline, CDR1 is MDHEN and CDR2 SYDVKM. V shed 5 bases, J shed 5 bases, and the junction held 6 bases outside the gene matches. The CDR3 sequence is 14 residues long. CDR3 bases: TGTGCCAGCAGTCCGCCGGGACAGGGTTATGGCTACACCTTC. It codes for CASSPPGQGYGYTF.

The V and J genes are TRBV7-2 and TRBJ2-1; no definite D call. Trimming left V 2 bases short and J 3 bases short, with 8 bases between. The CDR3 has 14 amino acids. CDR1 SGHTA and CDR2 FQGNSA come from the germline V gene. CDR3 region: CASSLWANYNEQFF. The CDR3 DNA reads TGTGCCAGCAGCTTATGGGCTAACTACAATGAGCAGTTCTTC.

This chain uses TRBV19 with TRBJ1-2; D gene unclear. The CDR3 contains 14 residues. In germline, CDR1 is LNHDA, CDR2 SQIVND (reference sequence). Trimming took 3 bases from V and 4 from J, leaving 12 bases between them. This chain's CDR3 is CASSMQTSSYGYTF. The CDR3 nucleotides are TGTGCCAGTAGTATGCAGACGTCTAGCTATGGCTACACCTTC.

This clone appeared a single time. The rearrangement uses TRBV20-1 and TRBJ2-7, with 13 nucleotides matching TRBD2. The V gene's germline CDR1 is DFQATT and CDR2 SNEGSKA (reference sequence). The CDR3 spans 16 residues. J was trimmed by 2 bases and V by 3 bases; bases with no gene match: 7. The CDR3 region is CSASATTSGRPYEQYF. The CDR3 nucleotides read TGCAGTGCTAGTGCCACGACTAGCGGGAGGCCCTACGAGCAGTACTTC.

The V and J genes are TRBV6-5 and TRBJ2-7; possibly TRBD1 for D (6 bases). This CDR3 comprises 15 residues. V was trimmed by 4 bases and J by 2 bases, leaving 15 bases between them. Germline V gene sequence: CDR1 MNHEY, CDR2 SVGAGI. The CDR3 reads CASSSGPGAAYEQYF. The CDR3 DNA reads as TGTGCCAGCAGTTCCGGACCAGGGGCGGCCTACGAGCAGTACTTC.

V is TRBV7-9 and J is TRBJ2-5, with 8 positions matching TRBD1. This CDR3 has 16 amino acids. The germline V gene encodes CDR1 SEHNR and CDR2 FQNEAQ (reference sequence). The ends lost 5 bases at V and 4 bases at J; junction bases unmatched: 12. The CDR3 here is CASSPVGGQGRETQYF. DNA of the CDR3: TGTGCCAGCAGCCCAGTGGGCGGACAGGGTCGAGAGACCCAGTACTTC.

The chain links TRBV30 to TRBJ2-7; D remains ambiguous. V dropped 3 bases and J dropped 2 bases, with 5 bases sitting between them. The germline V gene encodes CDR1 GTSNPN and CDR2 SVGIG (reference sequence). The CDR3 sequence is 11 residues long. Here the CDR3 reads CAWSLTYEQYF. CDR3 DNA sequence: TGTGCCTGGAGCTTAACCTACGAGCAGTACTTC.

This chain joins TRBV5-4 and TRBJ2-3; D is perhaps TRBD1 (5 bases). This CDR3 is built from 14 residues. CDR1 SGHNT and CDR2 YYREEE come from the germline V gene (reference sequence). The V gene lost 2 bases and the J gene lost 0 bases, with 7 bases spanning the gap. In DNA form, the CDR3 reads TGTGCCAGCAGCTTTACAGGTAGCACAGATACGCAGTATTTT. Its protein is CASSFTGSTDTQYF. The whole variable domain, remainder taken from reference TRBV5-4 and TRBJ2-3, is ETGVTQSPTHLIKTRGQQVTLRCSSQSGHNTVSWYQQALGQGPQFIFQYYREEENGRGNFPPRFSGLQFPNYSSELNVNALELDDSALYLCASSFTGSTDTQYFGPGTRLTVL.